This record looks at one TCR beta chain sequence and its context. This record comes from a study of control samples from healthy donors and cancer patients. CDR1 is SEHNR, CDR2 FQNEAQ, per germline (reference sequence). This CDR3 comprises 17 residues. J was trimmed by 5 bases and V by 4 bases; bases with no gene match: 8. Data came from immunoSEQ multiplex PCR; TCRdb stores just in-frame clones and leaves some out. This table holds around 82,000 clones, 89% found once. The sequencing sample was made of blood. The chain is built from TRBV7-9 and TRBJ2-1, with 13 bases lining up with TRBD2. The clonotype comes from a man aged 45-60 years in good health. CDR3 sequence reads: CASSSGLAGLKNNEQFF. CDR3 DNA sequence: TGTGCCAGCAGCTCGGGACTAGCGGGGTTAAAGAACAATGAGCAGTTCTTC.